This T cell receptor (beta chain) was observed in a study of read filtering for tumor transcriptome and immune sequencing. This clonotype was detected ten times or more. From roughly 0.4 ug of RNA, a library with molecular barcoded alpha/delta and beta/gamma adaptors was made. One entry per CDR3 protein, called by TCRdb with MiXCR from the reads. The table records 45,000 to 55,000 distinct CDR3 sequences, roughly a fifth of them present only once. This CDR3 spans 11 amino acids. The germline V gene has CDR1 MGHDK and CDR2 SYGVNS. V lost 11 bases, J lost 4 bases, and 10 bases lay in between. Sequenced sample: a population of CD138-negative cells sorted from bone marrow. The receptor comes from a donor aged 40 or older with multiple myeloma. The chain joins TRBV25-1 to TRBJ2-3; D uncertain. The CDR3 sequence is CASRGADTQYF. Here the CDR3 DNA reads TGTGCCTCCAGAGGCGCAGATACGCAGTATTTT.